This TCR beta chain was captured in a study of blood T cell repertoires in COVID-19 (dated by TCRdb to 2020 to 2021). Some background on the complete study: Samples covering the acute and convalescent phases of COVID-19 were provided by collaborators in the United States, Italy and Spain. Nearly every sample came with metadata listing a de-identified subject ID, COVID-19 status, age in years and sex. The material from the prospective study consisted of cDNA or gDNA derived from T cells, B-cell-depleted T cells, or PBMCs. Where available, HLA class I and class II types were taken from metadata supplied by the sample provider and were not determined by assay-based typing. The dataset comprised deeply sampled blood TCRbeta repertoires from subjects exposed to, actively infected with, or recovered from COVID-19. Samples came from the ongoing ImmuneRACE study (first 160 participants) plus 1,254 subjects from 6 global collaborators. The repertoires were released in a freely available public database meant as a resource for research on the immune response to SARS-CoV-2.

Taken from cysteine to phenylalanine, the CDR3 has 15 residues. Left in the record is the CDR3 DNA by itself, 45 bases read in frame from the first base. Trimming takes 6 bases from V and 0 bases from J, and the germline ends sit 14 bases apart. The germline V gene (reference sequence) gives CDR1 as LNHDA and CDR2 as SQIVND. This clone occurred a few times. Its antigen has not been determined. There are no base qualities to consult, and no much larger clone falls within one base. Findings and caveats that apply to the study as a whole: How much clinical and demographic metadata was included differed by source and by participant, and the metadata was provided uncurated.

One collaborating source in Seattle enrolled patients during active infection and followed them longitudinally through the course of disease. Collaborating institutions collected whole blood in K2EDTA tubes following their own protocols. For TCRbeta analysis, collaborators shipped samples as frozen whole blood, isolated PBMCs, or DNA extracted from either of those sample types. TCRbeta CDR3 regions were amplified from genomic DNA using the immunoSEQ Assay, a bias-controlled multiplex PCR. The original pipeline was this. Nucleated cell counts per sample were estimated from amplification of reference gene primers within the assay. Sequence reads were collapsed and filtered to measure the absolute abundance of every unique TCRbeta CDR3 rearrangement. Productive Simpson clonality was computed per sample as the square root of Simpson's diversity index over productive rearrangements. TCRdb provides this immuneACCESS table in a form limited to in-frame rearrangements. Some clones are lacking; in checked studies, under half of them reflect an unresolved V gene, and why the rest are absent is not known. V and J calls and clone size are those listed in that table; D and trimming were worked out from the DNA. In this sample the table shows around 300,000 clones, 80% to 90% of which occur a single time. In total, the top ten clones hold roughly 5.9% of the sample.

The clonotype originates from a woman in her forties or fifties with COVID-19, enrolled during active disease. This chain is built from TRBV19 and TRBJ1-1; TRBD1 could be the D gene, as 5 bases match. The sample consisted of peripheral blood. The base sequence is TGTGCCAGTAGATTTGGGGCAGGGTTGAACACTGAAGCTTTCTTT. It codes for CASRFGAGLNTEAFF.